These T cell receptor beta chains were read from a single sample in a study of cytomegalovirus exposure and HLA in healthy donors. The assay was immunoSEQ multiplex PCR, and TCRdb's table has in-frame clones only and misses some. The sample consists of about 190,000 clones, about 80% of them appearing once. Material: PBMCs. The receptors originated from a woman in her 40s in good health and CMV-seronegative. Both conserved end residues are part of each CDR3. D genes are given only for firm matches. For some rows the clone size is stated as once, few or many, or as a class when expanded; others skip it.

D,J,size,V,CDR3,DNA
-,TRBJ2-3,-,TRBV7-2,CASSKPGPTDTQYF,TGTGCCAGCAGCAAGCCCGGTCCCACAGATACGCAGTATTTT
TRBD1,TRBJ1-5,-,TRBV19,CASSEDQGAGQPQHF,TGTGCCAGTAGTGAGGACCAGGGGGCTGGGCAGCCCCAGCATTTT
TRBD2,TRBJ2-1,-,TRBV5-1,CASSWSSGSYNEQFF,TGCGCCAGCAGCTGGTCTAGCGGGAGCTACAATGAGCAGTTCTTC
TRBD2,TRBJ2-1,few,TRBV7-3,CASSSLGREGEQFF,TGTGCCAGCAGCTCCCTGGGACGGGAGGGTGAGCAGTTCTTC
TRBD1,TRBJ2-6,few,TRBV19,CWGRTGQPGANVLTF,TGCTGGGGTCGGACAGGGCAACCCGGGGCCAACGTCCTGACTTTC
TRBD1,TRBJ1-1,-,TRBV5-1,CASRARQGVGTEAFF,TGCGCCAGCAGAGCAAGACAGGGGGTTGGGACTGAAGCTTTCTTT
-,TRBJ2-1,-,TRBV19,CASSTTQRSGGNEQFF,TGTGCCAGTAGTACGACTCAGCGGTCTGGCGGCAATGAGCAGTTCTTC
-,TRBJ1-1,-,TRBV5-6,CASSKTRGTEAFF,TGTGCCAGCAGCAAGACCCGGGGGACTGAAGCTTTCTTT
-,TRBJ1-4,once,TRBV4-3,CASSQARGTYEKLFF,TGCGCCAGCAGCCAAGCTCGGGGGACTTATGAAAAACTGTTTTTT
TRBD1,TRBJ1-1,once,TRBV10-1,CASSPDRGHTEAFF,TGCGCCAGCAGTCCCGACAGGGGCCACACTGAAGCTTTCTTT
-,TRBJ2-5,-,TRBV7-3,CASSPGTQETQYF,TGTGCCAGCAGCCCGGGGACTCAAGAGACCCAGTACTTC
-,TRBJ1-5,-,TRBV7-2,CASSPHPWTVSNQPQHF,TGTGCCAGCAGCCCGCACCCCTGGACAGTTAGCAATCAGCCCCAGCATTTT
-,TRBJ1-2,-,TRBV27,CASSLSGEGYGYTF,TGTGCCAGCAGTTTATCAGGGGAGGGCTATGGCTACACCTTC
TRBD1,TRBJ1-4,few,TRBV7-9,CASSLERQGGGKLFF,TGTGCCAGCAGCTTAGAACGGCAGGGGGGAGGAAAACTGTTTTTT
-,TRBJ1-2,-,TRBV29-1,CSVEEREAFYGYTF,TGCAGCGTTGAAGAGCGGGAAGCCTTCTATGGCTACACCTTC
-,TRBJ1-5,-,TRBV28,CASSSPGKPQHF,TGTGCCAGCAGCAGTCCAGGGAAGCCCCAGCATTTT
-,TRBJ1-2,-,TRBV29-1,CSVVAGNYGYTF,TGCAGCGTTGTAGCAGGGAACTATGGCTACACCTTC
TRBD2,TRBJ2-1,-,TRBV5-1,CASSSGLAGVNEQFF,TGCGCCAGCAGCTCAGGACTAGCGGGAGTCAATGAGCAGTTCTTC
-,TRBJ1-1,-,TRBV6-5,CASGSRVGNTEAFF,TGTGCCAGCGGTTCCAGGGTGGGGAACACTGAAGCTTTCTTT
TRBD1,TRBJ1-5,-,TRBV28,CASSQGQANQPQHF,TGTGCCAGCAGTCAGGGACAGGCTAATCAGCCCCAGCATTTT
-,TRBJ2-7,-,TRBV7-9,CSSSSQGYEQYF,TGTTCCAGCAGCTCGCAGGGTTACGAGCAGTACTTC
TRBD2,TRBJ2-1,-,TRBV29-1,CSVEARAGGPYEQFF,TGCAGCGTTGAAGCTAGAGCGGGAGGGCCCTATGAGCAGTTCTTC
TRBD1,TRBJ1-2,-,TRBV28,CASRTGGEGHTF,TGTGCCAGCAGGACAGGGGGTGAAGGCCACACCTTC
TRBD2,TRBJ2-2,-,TRBV5-6,CASQGGVSDTGELFF,TGTGCCAGCCAGGGAGGGGTAAGCGACACCGGGGAGCTGTTTTTT
-,TRBJ2-2,-,TRBV7-9,CASSPRTANTGELFF,TGTGCCAGCAGCCCCCGGACTGCCAACACCGGGGAGCTGTTTTTT
TRBD1,TRBJ2-5,once,TRBV5-5,CASSLGGQGAGETQYF,TGTGCCAGCAGCTTGGGAGGCCAGGGGGCTGGAGAGACCCAGTACTTC
-,TRBJ2-2,-,TRBV7-2,CASSPRGGELFF,TGTGCCAGCAGCCCAAGGGGGGGGGAGCTGTTTTTT
-,TRBJ1-2,few,TRBV29-1,CSVLSPGLNYGYTF,TGCAGCGTCCTTTCCCCAGGGTTAAACTATGGCTACACCTTC
-,TRBJ2-4,once,TRBV19,CASSMTRAKNIQYF,TGTGCCAGTAGTATGACCAGGGCCAAAAACATTCAGTACTTC
-,TRBJ1-4,-,TRBV28,CASGGATNEKLFF,TGTGCCAGCGGGGGGGCGACTAATGAAAAACTGTTTTTT
TRBD2,TRBJ2-5,-,TRBV6-6,CASSPQGGETQYF,TGTGCCAGCAGTCCCCAGGGAGGGGAGACCCAGTACTTC
TRBD1,TRBJ1-2,-,TRBV6-5,CASRDRAPNYGYTF,TGTGCCAGCAGAGACAGGGCACCTAACTATGGCTACACCTTC
TRBD1,TRBJ1-1,-,TRBV11-3,CASSYPLTGATEAFF,TGTGCCAGCAGCTACCCGCTCACAGGGGCCACTGAAGCTTTCTTT
-,TRBJ2-5,-,TRBV9,CASSVEAGAQETQYF,TGTGCCAGCAGCGTAGAAGCAGGGGCCCAAGAGACCCAGTACTTC
-,TRBJ1-1,-,TRBV7-9,CASSLTTANTEAFF,TGTGCCAGCAGCTTAACGACAGCCAACACTGAAGCTTTCTTT
-,TRBJ1-5,-,TRBV19,CASSIGGGSNQPQHF,TGTGCCAGTAGTATTGGGGGAGGTAGCAATCAGCCCCAGCATTTT